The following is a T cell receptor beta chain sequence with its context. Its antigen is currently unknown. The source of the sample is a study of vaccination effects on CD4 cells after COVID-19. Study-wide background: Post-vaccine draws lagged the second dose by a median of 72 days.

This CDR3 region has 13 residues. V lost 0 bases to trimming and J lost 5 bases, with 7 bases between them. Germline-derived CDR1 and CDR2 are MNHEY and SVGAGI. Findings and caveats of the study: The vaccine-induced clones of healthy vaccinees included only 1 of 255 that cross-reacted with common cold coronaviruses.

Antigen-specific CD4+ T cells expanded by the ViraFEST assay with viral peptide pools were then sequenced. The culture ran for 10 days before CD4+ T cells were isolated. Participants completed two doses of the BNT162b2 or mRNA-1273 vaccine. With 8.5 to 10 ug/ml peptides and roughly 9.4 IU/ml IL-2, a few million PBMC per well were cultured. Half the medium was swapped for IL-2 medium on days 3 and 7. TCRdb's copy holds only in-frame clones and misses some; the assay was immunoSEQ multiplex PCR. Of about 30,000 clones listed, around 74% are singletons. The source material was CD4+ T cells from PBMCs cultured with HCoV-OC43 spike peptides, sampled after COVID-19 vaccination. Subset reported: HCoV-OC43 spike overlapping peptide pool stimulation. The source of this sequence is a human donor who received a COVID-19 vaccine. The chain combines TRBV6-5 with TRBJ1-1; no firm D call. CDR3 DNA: TGTGCCAGCAGTTACTCGCGGATTACTGAAGCTTTCTTT. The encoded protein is CASSYSRITEAFF.